Below, 30 T cell receptor beta chains from the same sample are listed, as sequenced in a study of OX40 agonist ivuxolimab in advanced cancers. Here immunoSEQ multiplex PCR was the method, and the copy in TCRdb shows in-frame clones only, minus some. Of about 40,000 clones listed, roughly 86% were seen once; the top ten hold about 2%. The sample here was CD4+ or CD8+ T cells sorted from blood, taken in a trial of the OX40 agonist ivuxolimab. The receptor set was obtained from an adult with an advanced solid tumor such as melanoma, head and neck, liver or kidney cancer.

J is TRBJ2-5 and V is TRBV18, with D possibly being TRBD2 (5 bases). The CDR3 totals 14 residues. V was clipped by 5 bases and J by 3 bases, with 13 bases between them. CDR1 is KGHSH, CDR2 LQKENI, per germline. CDR3 protein: CASSGSGGKETQYF. The CDR3, as DNA: TGTGCCAGCTCAGGGTCAGGAGGAAAAGAGACCCAGTACTTC.

V is TRBV28 and J is TRBJ1-5; 7 nucleotides line up with TRBD1. Germline CDR1 is MDHEN and CDR2 is SYDVKM. The CDR3 contains 17 residues. With 3 bases clipped from V and 0 bases from J, the junction kept 8 bases outside the gene matches. The CDR3 spells CASSFNSQGNSNQPQHF. The CDR3 DNA reads as TGTGCCAGCAGTTTCAACTCACAGGGGAATAGCAATCAGCCCCAGCATTTT.

J is TRBJ1-5 and V is TRBV19; D perhaps matches TRBD1 (6 bases). V was shortened by 5 bases and J by 5 bases, with 16 bases between the two germline ends. The germline V gene has CDR1 LNHDA and CDR2 SQIVND (reference sequence). The CDR3 runs to 15 residues. The DNA of the CDR3 is TGTGCCAGTAGTCACGCGGGAGGGGGGGATCAGCCCCAGCATTTT. Translated, it gives CASSHAGGGDQPQHF.

The V gene is TRBV6-1, the J gene TRBJ1-1, with D perhaps matching TRBD1 (6 bases). The CDR3 runs to 15 residues. The V end was cut by 0 bases, the J end by 3 bases, with 11 bases between. The germline gives CDR1 MNHNS, CDR2 SASEGT. In nucleotides, the CDR3 is TGTGCCAGCAGTGAAGCCCTAAACAGGGACACTGAAGCTTTCTTT. Its translation: CASSEALNRDTEAFF.

CDR3 sequence: CATRGSPGYTF. CDR3 DNA: TGTGCCACGAGGGGGAGTCCTGGCTACACCTTC. The chain combines TRBV28 with TRBJ1-2, with a tentative D call TRBD1 (6 bases). The V end lost 10 bases, the J end lost 7 bases, and 13 bases lay between the germline ends. This CDR3 region has 11 residues. The germline CDR1 and CDR2 sequences are MDHEN and SYDVKM.

The count of this clone is one. The rearrangement links TRBV25-1 to TRBJ2-2; 7 positions agree with TRBD1. J lost 4 bases, V lost 6 bases, and 8 bases had no gene match. This CDR3 contains 15 residues. Germline V CDR1 and CDR2: MGHDK, SYGVNS. CDR3 sequence: CASSPTGLSTGELFF. CDR3 DNA sequence: TGTGCCAGCAGCCCGACAGGGTTGAGCACCGGGGAGCTGTTTTTT.

In its sample, this clone was seen a few times. This rearrangement joins TRBV11-2 to TRBJ2-4; D unresolved. This CDR3 has 11 amino acids. Trimming took off 5 bases at V and 13 bases at J, with 12 bases between the two ends. Germline V CDR1 and CDR2: SGHAT, FQNNGV. The CDR3 spells CASSHLPRQYF. In nucleotides, the CDR3 is TGTGCCAGCAGCCACCTACCCCGACAGTACTTC.

This clone qualifies as medium-sized. This same CDR3 is encoded by further DNA sequences in the sample. The J gene is TRBJ2-7, the V gene TRBV7-9, with 8 bases lining up with TRBD1. V trimming: 5 bases; J trimming: 0 bases; junction bases outside the gene matches: 6. CDR1 SEHNR and CDR2 FQNEAQ come from the germline V gene (reference sequence). The CDR3 loop spans 15 amino acids. The CDR3 DNA is TGTGCCAGCAGCCCTCGGGACAGGAGCTCCTACGAGCAGTACTTC. Protein product: CASSPRDRSSYEQYF.

The chain carries TRBV11-2 and TRBJ2-1, with 15 bases that match TRBD2. Germline loops: CDR1 SGHAT, CDR2 FQNNGV. V lost 4 bases to trimming and J lost 10 bases; unmatched junction nucleotides: 5. This CDR3 spans 15 amino acids. In nucleotides, the CDR3 is TGTGCCAGCAGCTCAGGACTAGCGGGAGGGGGGGAGCAGTTCTTC. As protein: CASSSGLAGGGEQFF.

V usage is TRBV14 and J usage is TRBJ1-1; possible D gene TRBD1, 5 bases. The germline V and J ends were trimmed by 3 bases and 4 bases, with 12 bases remaining between them. Germline-derived CDR1 and CDR2 are SGHDN and FVKESK. This CDR3 has 14 residues. The DNA of the CDR3 is TGTGCCAGCAGCCATAGCAGGGAAAGCACTGAAGCTTTCTTT. As protein: CASSHSRESTEAFF. Full variable domain (rest looked up from reference TRBV14 and TRBJ1-1): EAGVTQFPSHSVIEKGQTVTLRCDPISGHDNLYWYRRVMGKEIKFLLHFVKESKQDESGMPNNRFLAERTGGTYSTLKVQPAELEDSGVYFCASSHSRESTEAFFGQGTRLTVV.

The chain links TRBV6-5 to TRBJ1-6; TRBD1 might be the D (6 bases). V dropped 3 bases and J dropped 9 bases, with 12 bases sitting between them. Germline V gene data show CDR1 as MNHEY and CDR2 as SVGAGI. The CDR3 extends over 14 amino acids. The CDR3 DNA follows: TGTGCCAGCAGTTATTTGGGGGGCGGTTCACCCCTCCACTTT. The encoded protein is CASSYLGGGSPLHF.

The chain recombines TRBV7-8 with TRBJ1-4, with 7 bases lining up with TRBD1. The CDR3 length is 14 residues. The V and J ends lost 5 bases and 5 bases, in that order; junction bases with no gene match: 5. Per the germline V gene, CDR1 is SGHVS and CDR2 is FQNEAQ. The DNA for the CDR3 is TGTGCCAGCAGCAAAGACAGGGTCAATGAAAAACTGTTTTTT. As protein: CASSKDRVNEKLFF.

The chain is built from TRBV30 and TRBJ1-2, with D possibly TRBD1 on 6 matching bases. The V gene's germline CDR1 is GTSNPN and CDR2 SVGIG (reference sequence). V was clipped by 4 bases and J by 1 base, with 7 bases between them. The CDR3 is made up of 12 amino acids. The CDR3 sequence: CAWTQGNYGYTF. The CDR3 DNA sequence: TGTGCCTGGACACAGGGTAACTATGGCTACACCTTC.

This clone was detected only once. V and J are TRBV6-1 and TRBJ2-7, with D unresolved. CDR1 and CDR2 from the germline V gene are MNHNS and SASEGT. This CDR3 has 13 residues. V was trimmed by 4 bases and J by 4 bases, leaving 11 bases between them. For the CDR3, the DNA is TGTGCCAGCAGTGTAGGGCCCTCATACGAGCAGTACTTC. This encodes CASSVGPSYEQYF.

The V gene is TRBV6-5, the J gene TRBJ2-7; TRBD2 might be the D (6 bases). Looked up from germline, CDR1 is MNHEY and CDR2 is SVGAGI. The V gene lost 6 bases and the J gene lost 0 bases, with 9 bases spanning the gap. This CDR3 spans 13 amino acids. The CDR3 bases are TGTGCCAGCAGGCGGCGGGACTCCTACGAGCAGTACTTC. Its protein product is CASRRRDSYEQYF.

The V and J genes are TRBV6-4 and TRBJ1-6; D call uncertain. Germline V gives CDR1 MRHNA, CDR2 SNTAGT. With 8 bases removed from V and 7 bases from J, the gap between germline ends came to 12 bases. The CDR3 has 13 residues. This chain's CDR3 is CASGYSRNSPLHF. For the CDR3, the DNA is TGTGCCAGCGGGTACTCGAGGAATTCACCCCTCCACTTT.

This clone was observed a handful of times. The V gene is TRBV18, the J gene TRBJ2-5; TRBD1 matches 7 bases. This CDR3 region has 16 residues. Germline V gives CDR1 KGHSH, CDR2 LQKENI. Trimming took 0 bases from V and 5 from J; bases not matched to a gene: 9. The CDR3 bases are TGTGCCAGCTCACCACCCGTGGGACAGCAAGTCGAGACCCAGTACTTC. It yields the protein CASSPPVGQQVETQYF.

This clone was recorded a few times. The chain combines TRBV5-1 with TRBJ1-4; 7 bases map to TRBD1. The CDR3 extends over 16 amino acids. Germline assignment: CDR1 SGHRS and CDR2 YFSETQ. V shed 2 bases, J shed 7 bases, and the junction held 11 bases outside the gene matches. The chain's CDR3 is CASSFSPSGGPEKLFF. The DNA for the CDR3 is TGCGCCAGCAGCTTTAGCCCATCAGGGGGACCTGAAAAACTGTTTTTT.

The chain recombines TRBV7-8 with TRBJ2-1; tentative D call: TRBD1 (6 bases). Germline CDR1 reads SGHVS; CDR2 reads FQNEAQ. V gave up 5 bases and J gave up 8 bases, with 13 bases separating them. The CDR3 sequence is 13 residues long. CDR3 region: CASSPGGSDEQFF. For the CDR3, the DNA is TGTGCCAGCAGCCCTGGGGGCAGCGATGAGCAGTTCTTC.

V is TRBV29-1 and J is TRBJ1-1; D possibly corresponds to TRBD1 (5 bases). Germline V gene data show CDR1 as SQVTM and CDR2 as ANQGSEA. This CDR3 is built from 14 residues. V was pared by 3 bases and J by 4 bases, with 15 bases between. CDR3 protein: CSVDGPGISTEAFF. For the CDR3, the DNA is TGCAGCGTTGACGGTCCAGGGATCAGCACTGAAGCTTTCTTT.

The rearrangement links TRBV28 to TRBJ1-6, with TRBD1 identical over 10 bases. V lost 3 bases and J lost 9; bases outside the gene matches: 11. This CDR3 is built from 17 residues. Germline V lookup: CDR1 MDHEN, CDR2 SYDVKM. Written as DNA, the CDR3 is TGTGCCAGCAGTTTTTGGGGGGGGGACAGGGGAGGTTCACCCCTCCACTTT. It codes for CASSFWGGDRGGSPLHF. The whole variable domain, remainder taken from reference TRBV28 and TRBJ1-6, is DVKVTQSSRYLVKRTGEKVFLECVQDMDHENMFWYRQDPGLGLRLIYFSYDVKMKEKGDIPEGYSVSREKKERFSLILESASTNQTSMYLCASSFWGGDRGGSPLHFGNGTRLTVT.

The rearrangement links TRBV7-9 to TRBJ1-2; D not certain. V lost 1 base, J lost 4 bases, and 7 bases lay in between. Germline V gene lookup returns CDR1 SEHNR and CDR2 FQNEAQ (reference sequence). The CDR3 is 13 residues long. Written as DNA, the CDR3 is TGTGCCAGCAGCTTAGTGGGCAGCTATGGCTACACCTTC. It is translated as CASSLVGSYGYTF.

The CDR3 bases are TGTGCCAGCAGCGTGTTAGCGGGAGAAGAGACCCAGTACTTC. It codes for CASSVLAGEETQYF. The gene calls are TRBV9 and TRBJ2-5, with 9 positions matching TRBD2. The CDR3 is 14 residues long. The V segment lost 2 bases and the J segment 3 bases; nucleotides outside the gene matches: 2. CDR1 and CDR2 from the germline V gene are SGDLS and YYNGEE.

The V and J genes are TRBV14 and TRBJ2-7; 11 bases agree with TRBD2. Germline trimming cut 3 bases from V and 10 bases from J; bases unmatched to any gene: 11. The CDR3 loop spans 15 amino acids. Looked up from germline, CDR1 is SGHDN and CDR2 is FVKESK. CDR3 region: CASSQRGGTSGPQYF. In DNA, the CDR3 is TGTGCCAGCAGCCAGAGGGGAGGGACTAGCGGTCCCCAGTACTTC.

The CDR3 DNA follows: TGTGCCAGCAGCCAAGATCTGGCGGGAGCGGGCAATGAGCAGTTCTTC. Protein sequence: CASSQDLAGAGNEQFF. This sequence joins TRBV14 and TRBJ2-1, with TRBD2 matching 7 bases. Germline V gives CDR1 SGHDN, CDR2 FVKESK. The V gene end was trimmed by 0 bases and the J gene end by 6 bases; junction bases not matched to a gene: 8. The CDR3 totals 16 residues.

The V and J genes are TRBV5-4 and TRBJ1-2, with D maybe TRBD1 (5 bases). Trimming stripped 5 bases from V and 4 bases from J, with 12 bases between. This CDR3 contains 13 residues. Germline V gives CDR1 SGHNT, CDR2 YYREEE (reference sequence). CDR3 DNA sequence: TGTGCCAGCAGGGTGGGGGGTGCCTATGGCTACACCTTC. Its translation is CASRVGGAYGYTF.

V and J are TRBV29-1 and TRBJ1-3; unclear D gene. This CDR3 has 17 residues. V lost 0 bases, J lost 2 bases, and 17 bases lay in between. Germline CDR1 reads SQVTM; CDR2 reads ANQGSEA. The CDR3 coding sequence is TGCAGCGTTGAAGATATCTCGTGGTCGGGTCCTGGAAACACCATATATTTT. Protein: CSVEDISWSGPGNTIYF.

The CDR3 nucleotides read TGTGCCAGCAGCTTAGCAGGGGGCAATCAGCCCCAGCATTTT. It encodes CASSLAGGNQPQHF. This rearrangement joins TRBV7-6 to TRBJ1-5, with D tentatively TRBD1 (5 bases). Germline loops: CDR1 SGHVS, CDR2 FNYEAQ. The CDR3 extends over 14 amino acids. V lost 0 bases, J lost 2 bases, and 5 bases lay in between.

In this sample, this clone turned up once. The rearrangement joins TRBV5-1 to TRBJ1-2, with 9 bases fitting TRBD1. V lost 4 bases and J lost 4; bases outside the gene matches: 2. The CDR3 is made up of 13 amino acids. CDR1 and CDR2 (germline): SGHRS, YFSETQ. DNA for the CDR3: TGCGCCAGCAGCCCGGACAGGGGCTATGGCTACACCTTC. Residues: CASSPDRGYGYTF.

The chain links TRBV7-8 to TRBJ2-1; D not certain. V lost 4 bases and J 9 bases, leaving 7 bases between the germline ends. CDR3 length equals 11 residues. Per the germline V gene, CDR1 is SGHVS and CDR2 is FQNEAQ. The CDR3 here is CASSSRVEQFF. CDR3 nucleotides: TGTGCCAGCAGCTCTAGAGTTGAGCAGTTCTTC.